The 12 T cell receptor beta chains reported below all come from one sample, sequenced in a study of T cell repertoires in cytomegalovirus infection. Which antigens these TCRs recognize remains unknown. TCRdb passed the reads through MiXCR, listing each CDR3 protein once. The sample contains fewer than 1,000,000 distinct CDR3 sequences, approximately 33% of which appear only once. This specimen was cultured CD8+ T cells from PBMCs, taken from culture after CMV antigen stimulation. The receptor source for this set is a human donor in good health (CMV status not recorded). Some clones in this sample may be carry-over from other donors' samples.

The chain has TRBV5-4 and TRBJ1-1; no clear D gene. Germline V gene sequence: CDR1 SGHNT, CDR2 YYREEE (reference sequence). The CDR3 is 15 amino acids. V was shortened by 2 bases and J by 0 bases, with 11 bases between the two germline ends. This CDR3 reads CASSLGYGLNTEAFF. CDR3 sequence (DNA): TGTGCCAGCAGCTTAGGATATGGGTTGAACACTGAAGCTTTCTTT.

This clonotype came up a few times. The chain carries TRBV28 and TRBJ2-5; D might be TRBD2 (6 bases). Germline V lookup: CDR1 MDHEN, CDR2 SYDVKM. Trimming left V 2 bases short and J 1 base short, with 11 bases between. The CDR3 consists of 15 residues. The CDR3 nucleotides are TGTGCCAGCAGTTTACCTAGGGACTTCCAAGAGACCCAGTACTTC. Amino acid sequence: CASSLPRDFQETQYF.

There are a few counts of this clonotype. The chain has TRBV7-2 and TRBJ2-7, with D hard to call. Between the trimmed V and J ends, which lost 1 base and 4 bases, there was a span of 11 bases. This CDR3 is built from 14 residues. Germline values: CDR1 SGHTA, CDR2 FQGNSA. The CDR3 spells CASSLVVNRYEQYV. The CDR3 DNA sequence: TGTGCCAGCAGCTTAGTGGTTAACAGATACGAGCAGTACGTC.

This clonotype was counted many times. The chain has TRBV11-3 and TRBJ2-6, with 10 nucleotides matching TRBD1. With 5 bases clipped from V and 0 bases from J, the junction kept 4 bases outside the gene matches. Germline V gene sequence: CDR1 SGHNT, CDR2 YENEEA. The CDR3 is made up of 17 amino acids. The CDR3 DNA is TGTGCCAGCAGCCTGGGACAGGGGACCTCTGGGGCCAACGTCCTGACTTTC. Its protein is CASSLGQGTSGANVLTF.

V is TRBV5-4 and J is TRBJ2-3, with no clear D. The CDR3 contains 11 residues. Germline loops: CDR1 SGHNT, CDR2 YYREEE (reference sequence). Between the trimmed V and J ends, which lost 10 bases and 10 bases, there was a span of 16 bases. The CDR3 sequence: CAYHASLAQYF. The CDR3 nucleotides read TGTGCCTACCACGCTAGTTTGGCGCAGTATTTT. Supplemented by reference TRBV5-4 and TRBJ2-3, the full variable domain reads ETGVTQSPTHLIKTRGQQVTLRCSSQSGHNTVSWYQQALGQGPQFIFQYYREEENGRGNFPPRFSGLQFPNYSSELNVNALELDDSALYLCAYHASLAQYFGPGTRLTVL.

This clonotype appeared a few times. The chain combines TRBV7-6 with TRBJ2-5; perhaps D is TRBD1 or TRBD2 (5 bases each). Deletions cut 4 bases from V and 2 bases from J, with 14 bases between. The CDR3 runs 15 residues. Germline V gene data show CDR1 as SGHVS and CDR2 as FNYEAQ. The CDR3 spells CASSSSPGRQETQYF. CDR3 nucleotides: TGTGCCAGCAGCTCCAGTCCGGGACGGCAAGAGACCCAGTACTTC. Filled out from reference TRBV7-6 and TRBJ2-5, the complete variable domain reads GAGVSQSPRYKVTKRGQDVALRCDPISGHVSLYWYRQALGQGPEFLTYFNYEAQQDKSGLPNDRFSAERPEGSISTLTIQRTEQRDSAMYRCASSSSPGRQETQYFGPGTRLLVL.

V gene TRBV4-2 combines with J gene TRBJ2-1; 7 bases align to TRBD2. CDR3 size: 17 residues. CDR1 is LGHNA, CDR2 YNFKEQ, per germline. The junction had 13 bases not matched to a gene; V was cut back by 5 bases and J by 3 bases. The CDR3 region is CASSSNAITGGYNEQFF. CDR3 DNA sequence: TGTGCCAGCAGCTCCAATGCTATTACGGGGGGCTACAATGAGCAGTTCTTC.

This clonotype was counted only a few times. The genes are TRBV7-9 and TRBJ2-7, with D tentatively TRBD2 (5 bases). The CDR3 has 15 amino acids. Germline values: CDR1 SEHNR, CDR2 FQNEAQ (reference sequence). Trimming shortened V by 5 bases and J by 2 bases, and 16 bases separated the two germline ends. The CDR3 spells CASSPFWAGTYEQYF. The CDR3 DNA reads TGTGCCAGCAGCCCATTTTGGGCGGGTACCTACGAGCAGTACTTC. Complete variable domain (other parts from reference TRBV7-9 and TRBJ2-7): DTGVSQNPRHKITKRGQNVTFRCDPISEHNRLYWYRQTLGQGPEFLTYFQNEAQLEKSRLLSDRFSAERPKGSFSTLEIQRTEQGDSAMYLCASSPFWAGTYEQYFGPGTRLTVT.

This chain connects TRBV7-9 to TRBJ2-7, with 10 bases lining up with TRBD1. The length of the CDR3 is 12 residues. V shed 5 bases and J 11 bases; nucleotides not matched to a gene: 6. Germline CDR1 reads SEHNR; CDR2 reads FQNEAQ (reference sequence). The CDR3, as DNA: TGTGCCAGCAGCCGAGACAGGGGGCAGAAGTACGTC. Translated: CASSRDRGQKYV.

The rearrangement uses TRBV4-1 and TRBJ1-1; D is possibly TRBD1 (6 bases). CDR3 length equals 14 residues. Trimming cost V 3 bases and J 5 bases, with 13 bases left between them. Germline V gene data show CDR1 as MGHRA and CDR2 as YSYEKL. The CDR3 coding sequence is TGCGCCAGCAGCCAGCTGAAAGGGGGAACTGAAGCTTTCTTT. Translation: CASSQLKGGTEAFF.

CDR3 DNA: TGTGCCAGCACCCGGACTAGCGGGGAGTATTTT. It specifies CASTRTSGEYF. V gene TRBV7-9 combines with J gene TRBJ2-3, with TRBD2 identical over 12 bases. Germline CDR1 SEHNR, CDR2 FQNEAQ (reference sequence). The V segment lost 7 bases and the J segment 13 bases; nucleotides outside the gene matches: 3. The CDR3 covers 11 residues.

The chain joins TRBV19 to TRBJ2-7; D is perhaps TRBD1 or TRBD2 (5 bases each). Trimming removed 8 bases from V and 4 bases from J, with 15 bases in between. CDR1 and CDR2 from the germline V gene are LNHDA and SQIVND (reference sequence). The CDR3 totals 13 residues. Here the CDR3 reads CASSPGPRYEQYV. The CDR3 DNA sequence: TGTGCCAGTTCCCCGGGACCCCGTTACGAGCAGTACGTC.